This T cell receptor beta chain stems from a study of T cells in localized non-small cell lung cancer. Notes on the study in general: Uninvolved adjacent lung showed higher T cell clonality than tumor.

With regard to this clone: Its antigen is unidentified.

The assay was immunoSEQ multiplex PCR, and TCRdb's table has in-frame clones only and misses some. The sample holds 25,000 to 30,000 clones, around 92% seen once. Germline values: CDR1 MNHEY, CDR2 SVGAGI. CDR3 length equals 14 residues. The V gene lost 0 bases and the J gene lost 2 bases, with 8 bases spanning the gap. The sequence derives from a woman between 35 and 70 years old with stage III lung adenocarcinoma. The specimen was peripheral blood mononuclear cells, collected before any cancer treatment. V usage is TRBV6-5 and J usage is TRBJ2-7; D remains ambiguous. CDR3 protein: CASSYSVHTYEQYF. As DNA, the CDR3 is TGTGCCAGCAGTTACTCAGTCCACACCTACGAGCAGTACTTC.